The rows below give T cell receptor beta chains drawn from one sample of a study of T cell responses to AZD1222 COVID-19 vaccine. TCRdb's copy holds only in-frame clones and misses some; the assay was immunoSEQ multiplex PCR. The table shows about 120,000 clones, with 85% to 90% occurring only once. Material: peripheral blood, obtained on day 0 of AZD1222 vaccination. These receptor sequences come from an adult in good health. Both conserved end residues are part of each CDR3. A D gene is named only where the DNA matches it firmly. Clone size is given for some rows only: seen once, a few or many times, or a class if the clone is expanded.

clone size,D gene,J gene,V gene,CDR3 protein,CDR3 DNA
-,-,TRBJ2-4,TRBV7-9,CASSLVSRGNIQYF,TGTGCCAGCAGCTTAGTGTCGCGGGGCAACATTCAGTACTTC
once,-,TRBJ2-1,TRBV7-9,CASSPPPAAHEQFF,TGTGCCAGCAGCCCACCCCCGGCGGCCCATGAGCAGTTCTTC
-,-,TRBJ1-1,TRBV6-5,CASSYAGMNTEAFF,TGTGCCAGCAGTTACGCGGGGATGAACACTGAAGCTTTCTTT
-,-,TRBJ2-7,TRBV28,CASRAGTGSYEQYF,TGTGCCAGCAGGGCCGGGACGGGCTCCTACGAGCAGTACTTC
-,-,TRBJ1-5,TRBV30,CAWSRRGNQPQHF,TGTGCCTGGAGCCGAAGGGGCAATCAGCCCCAGCATTTT
few,TRBD1,TRBJ2-2,TRBV27,CASSLLGQGGSTGELFF,TGTGCCAGCAGTTTATTAGGACAGGGGGGGTCCACCGGGGAGCTGTTTTTT
-,-,TRBJ1-2,TRBV5-1,CASSLAQQGSGYTF,TGCGCCAGCAGCTTGGCCCAACAGGGTAGTGGCTACACCTTC
-,TRBD1,TRBJ2-7,TRBV5-1,CASSPGTGSVHEQYF,TGCGCCAGCAGCCCCGGGACAGGGAGCGTCCACGAGCAGTACTTC
few,-,TRBJ2-1,TRBV20-1,CSAEKEKPAFF,TGCAGTGCCGAAAAAGAGAAGCCCGCGTTCTTC
-,-,TRBJ1-3,TRBV7-9,CASSRGATGNTIYF,TGTGCCAGCAGCCGGGGGGCGACTGGAAACACCATATATTTT
-,TRBD2,TRBJ2-1,TRBV5-1,CASSPGGPRGDEQFF,TGCGCCAGCAGCCCGGGGGGGCCTCGGGGGGATGAGCAGTTCTTC
-,TRBD1,TRBJ1-1,TRBV19,CASSMERGQRIGNTEAFF,TGTGCCAGTAGTATGGAGCGGGGACAGAGAATCGGGAACACTGAAGCTTTCTTT
-,TRBD2,TRBJ2-7,TRBV2,CASRRTSGGSYEQYF,TGTGCCAGCAGGAGGACTAGCGGGGGCTCCTACGAGCAGTACTTC
-,TRBD2,TRBJ2-3,TRBV2,CATGLAGGYTDTQYF,TGTGCCACCGGCCTAGCGGGAGGCTACACAGATACGCAGTATTTT
few,TRBD1,TRBJ1-5,TRBV19,CASSEQGGQPQHF,TGTGCCAGTAGTGAACAGGGGGGGCAGCCCCAGCATTTT
-,TRBD1,TRBJ1-1,TRBV5-1,CASHTGDPTEAFF,TGCGCCAGCCACACAGGGGACCCCACTGAAGCTTTCTTT
-,TRBD1,TRBJ1-6,TRBV3-1/TRBV3-2,CASSQVLGQAAPLHF,TGTGCCAGCAGCCAAGTCTTGGGACAGGCGGCACCCCTCCACTTT
-,-,TRBJ1-3,TRBV7-2,CASSSVYSGNTIYF,TGTGCCAGCAGCTCTGTCTACTCTGGAAACACCATATATTTT
-,-,TRBJ1-1,TRBV11-1,CASSFLGGYEAFF,TGTGCCAGCAGCTTCCTAGGGGGATATGAAGCTTTCTTT
-,-,TRBJ2-1,TRBV3-1/TRBV3-2,CASSQAVAIGGSEQFF,TGTGCCAGCAGCCAAGCCGTAGCGATAGGAGGTAGTGAGCAGTTCTTC
-,-,TRBJ2-1,TRBV6-5,CASSYPGFNEQFF,TGTGCCAGCAGTTACCCCGGATTCAATGAGCAGTTCTTC
-,-,TRBJ2-1,TRBV27,CASINPGRNEQFF,TGTGCCAGCATTAACCCAGGACGGAATGAGCAGTTCTTC
-,-,TRBJ1-4,TRBV27,CASRSTVDGEKLFF,TGTGCCAGCAGGTCGACGGTGGATGGTGAAAAACTGTTTTTT
-,TRBD2,TRBJ2-7,TRBV19,CASSIRLAVSSYEQYF,TGTGCCAGTAGTATTCGACTAGCGGTAAGCTCCTACGAGCAGTACTTC
-,-,TRBJ2-7,TRBV29-1,CSAQDAYEQYF,TGCAGCGCCCAGGACGCCTACGAGCAGTACTTC
-,-,TRBJ1-1,TRBV6-5,CASSYSRGRDEAFF,TGTGCCAGCAGTTACTCGAGGGGAAGGGACGAAGCTTTCTTT
-,-,TRBJ2-2,TRBV10-1,CASSGWQRPGELFF,TGCGCCAGCAGTGGTTGGCAGCGTCCCGGGGAGCTGTTTTTT
once,TRBD1,TRBJ1-2,TRBV30,CAWSVRGTGSNYGYTF,TGTGCCTGGAGTGTACGGGGGACAGGCTCTAACTATGGCTACACCTTC
-,-,TRBJ1-6,TRBV30,CAWSEGRDNSPLHF,TGTGCCTGGTCCGAGGGACGGGATAATTCACCCCTCCACTTT
-,-,TRBJ1-2,TRBV29-1,CSVGIQGNYGYTF,TGCAGCGTCGGAATACAGGGTAACTATGGCTACACCTTC
-,TRBD1,TRBJ2-5,TRBV3-1/TRBV3-2,CASSQWDSQETQYF,TGTGCCAGCAGCCAATGGGACAGCCAAGAGACCCAGTACTTC
many,-,TRBJ1-1,TRBV7-3,CASSLEGATEAFF,TGTGCCAGCAGCTTAGAAGGGGCAACTGAAGCTTTCTTT
-,TRBD2,TRBJ2-3,TRBV3-1/TRBV3-2,CASSPQREADTQYF,TGTGCCAGCAGCCCCCAACGGGAGGCAGATACGCAGTATTTT
once,-,TRBJ2-2,TRBV6-5,CASSQTGPGELFF,TGTGCCAGCAGCCAGACAGGTCCCGGGGAGCTGTTTTTT
-,TRBD1,TRBJ1-2,TRBV27,CASSPEGQPYTNYGYTF,TGTGCCAGCAGTCCCGAGGGACAGCCCTATACTAACTATGGCTACACCTTC
-,-,TRBJ1-2,TRBV7-2,CASSPAGGGGYGYTF,TGTGCCAGCAGTCCTGCTGGGGGTGGAGGTTATGGCTACACCTTC
-,-,TRBJ2-7,TRBV12-3/TRBV12-4,CASSFQSYEQYF,TGTGCCAGCAGTTTTCAGAGCTACGAGCAGTACTTC
-,TRBD1,TRBJ1-1,TRBV2,CASRTTTGTEAFF,TGTGCCAGCAGGACCACGACAGGGACTGAAGCTTTCTTT
-,TRBD1,TRBJ1-6,TRBV6-5,CASRGQGGSPLHF,TGTGCCAGCAGAGGACAGGGTGGATCACCCCTCCACTTT
-,TRBD1,TRBJ1-2,TRBV6-1,CASSSWDRVVYGYTF,TGTGCCAGCAGTTCCTGGGACAGGGTGGTCTATGGCTACACCTTC
once,-,TRBJ1-4,TRBV9,CASSVGGTGNFNEKLFF,TGTGCCAGCAGCGTAGGAGGTACAGGGAATTTTAATGAAAAACTGTTTTTT
-,-,TRBJ1-5,TRBV28,CASSLFSGGNQPQHF,TGTGCCAGCAGTTTATTTAGTGGGGGGAATCAGCCCCAGCATTTT
-,TRBD2,TRBJ2-7,TRBV7-2,CASSLAGGPYEQYF,TGTGCCAGCAGCTTAGCGGGAGGGCCCTACGAGCAGTACTTC
few,-,TRBJ1-1,TRBV27,CASRDLRVGEAFF,TGTGCCAGCAGGGACCTCAGGGTTGGTGAAGCTTTCTTT
-,TRBD1,TRBJ2-3,TRBV9,CASSRDRNTDTQYF,TGTGCCAGCAGCAGGGACAGAAACACAGATACGCAGTATTTT
-,-,TRBJ2-7,TRBV6-2/TRBV6-3,CASSPGADAYEQYF,TGTGCCAGCAGTCCGGGGGCCGACGCCTACGAGCAGTACTTC
-,-,TRBJ1-1,TRBV5-4,CASSPGLSNTEAFF,TGTGCCAGCAGCCCTGGACTGTCGAACACTGAAGCTTTCTTT
few,TRBD1,TRBJ1-2,TRBV5-6,CASSTVRTGVNYGYTF,TGTGCCAGCAGCACCGTCCGGACAGGGGTGAACTATGGCTACACCTTC
-,TRBD1,TRBJ2-5,TRBV15,CATSRGWDRGRGGYF,TGTGCCACCAGCAGAGGATGGGACAGGGGGCGCGGTGGTTACTTC
-,TRBD1,TRBJ1-1,TRBV27,CASRPRTGGQAFF,TGTGCCAGCAGGCCCCGGACAGGGGGACAAGCTTTCTTT
-,TRBD2,TRBJ2-1,TRBV28,CASSTIAGGYNEQFF,TGTGCCAGCAGTACGATAGCGGGAGGCTACAATGAGCAGTTCTTC